The next 22 T cell receptor beta chains were all read from a single sample in a study of blood T cells in healthy people across ages. Alongside a J-beta primer mix, a sample-barcoded 5' primer served in a second PCR lasting roughly 6 to 11 cycles. A single record per CDR3 protein comes from TCRdb applying MiXCR to the 5' RACE reads. Counted here are about 640,000 distinct CDR3 sequences, roughly 58% occurring once; the ten biggest clones make up approximately 37%. The specimen sequenced was blood. Receptors originate from a man in his sixties in good health.

The chain uses TRBV10-3 and TRBJ2-1, with TRBD2 identical over 7 bases. J gave up 9 bases and V 4 bases, and 6 bases lay outside the gene matches. CDR3 length equals 13 residues. Per the germline V gene, CDR1 is ENHRY and CDR2 is SYGVKD. CDR3 in DNA: TGTGCCATCAGTGGGCTCGGCGGGGGTGAGCAGTTCTTC. Protein sequence: CAISGLGGGEQFF.

The chain is built from TRBV2 and TRBJ2-4, with D tentatively TRBD1 or TRBD2 (5 bases each). Gene TRBJ2-5 matches the end of the DNA better, so the J call may be wrong. The CDR3 loop spans 14 amino acids. Germline V CDR1 and CDR2: SNHLY, FYNNEI. Here the CDR3 reads CAIPRSRERQTQYF. The CDR3 nucleotides are TGTGCCATCCCCCGGAGCAGGGAGCGACAGACCCAGTACTTC.

The V call is TRBV6-2 or TRBV6-3, the J call TRBJ1-6; 8 bases are a match to TRBD1. CDR3 length: 18 amino acids. CDR1 and CDR2 (germline): MNHEY, SVGEGT. Germline trimming cut 5 bases from V and 0 bases from J; bases unmatched to any gene: 9. The CDR3 sequence is CASSADRDRSSYNSPLHF. The CDR3 DNA reads as TGTGCCAGCAGTGCCGACCGGGACAGGAGCTCCTATAATTCACCCCTCCACTTT.

The chain carries TRBV9 and TRBJ1-1, with D unresolved. Germline V gene lookup returns CDR1 SGDLS and CDR2 YYNGEE. The V and J ends lost 0 bases and 7 bases respectively, with 4 bases between them. There are 11 residues in the CDR3. The DNA of the CDR3 is TGTGCCAGCAGCGTAGTGGTTGAAGCTTTCTTT. Amino acids: CASSVVVEAFF. Based on the CDR3 plus reference TRBV9 and TRBJ1-1, the full variable domain is DSGVTQTPKHLITATGQRVTLRCSPRSGDLSVYWYQQSLDQGLQFLIQYYNGEERAKGNILERFSAQQFPDLHSELNLSSLELGDSALYFCASSVVVEAFFGQGTRLTVV.

The V and J genes are TRBV27 and TRBJ2-6, with D hard to call. CDR1 is MNHEY and CDR2 is SMNVEV in the germline V gene (reference sequence). V was trimmed by 3 bases and J by 0 bases, leaving 6 bases between them. The CDR3 contains 15 residues. Here the CDR3 reads CASSFYSSGANVLTF. The CDR3 DNA sequence: TGTGCCAGCAGTTTTTACAGCTCTGGGGCCAACGTCCTGACTTTC.

This clonotype was picked up a small number of times. This rearrangement joins TRBV5-1 to TRBJ2-1; 10 positions agree with TRBD2. Looked up from germline, CDR1 is SGHRS and CDR2 is YFSETQ. Trimming at V came to 5 bases and at J to 3 bases, leaving 5 bases not matched to a gene. The CDR3 is 15 residues long. Here the CDR3 reads CASRPGTSVYNEQFF. CDR3 in DNA: TGCGCCAGCAGGCCCGGGACTAGCGTCTACAATGAGCAGTTCTTC.

This chain connects TRBV20-1 to TRBJ1-1, with 10 positions matching TRBD1. Germline values: CDR1 DFQATT, CDR2 SNEGSKA (reference sequence). This CDR3 contains 13 residues. This chain's CDR3 is CSARQGASTEAFF. The CDR3 bases are TGCTCCGCGCGACAGGGGGCGAGCACTGAAGCTTTCTTT.

The chain recombines TRBV12-3 or TRBV12-4 with TRBJ2-5; D not resolved. The end of the DNA fits TRBJ2-4 better, so the J call may be wrong. The CDR3 sequence is 13 residues long. CDR3 amino acids: CASSAVYRNIQYF. Written as DNA, the CDR3 is TGTGCCAGCAGCGCCGTTTACAGAAACATTCAGTACTTC.

This clonotype was seen more than once but under ten times. The J gene is TRBJ2-1, the V gene TRBV6-5; 8 bases are shared with TRBD1. With 0 bases clipped from V and 6 bases from J, the junction kept 4 bases outside the gene matches. The germline CDR1 and CDR2 sequences are MNHEY and SVGAGI. This CDR3 is built from 15 residues. The CDR3 DNA reads TGTGCCAGCAGTTACTCGACAGGGGCGCGCAATGAGCAGTTCTTC. Its protein is CASSYSTGARNEQFF.

In regard to this clonotype: A junction end diverges from the germline sequence, so it may reflect a read error. The chain has TRBV12-3 or TRBV12-4 and TRBJ1-2, with D possibly being TRBD1 (5 bases). The CDR3 has 12 residues. CDR3 loop: CASSLGANGYTF. The DNA for the CDR3 is TGTGCCAGCAGCTTAGGGGCAAATGGCTACACCTTC.

This clonotype occurred a few times. The genes are TRBV9 and TRBJ2-5, with no clear D. V lost 0 bases to trimming and J lost 0 bases, with 9 bases between them. This CDR3 contains 15 residues. Germline V gene data show CDR1 as SGDLS and CDR2 as YYNGEE. CDR3 sequence (DNA): TGTGCCAGCAGCGTAGTGGCGGCGTACCAAGAGACCCAGTACTTC. Translated: CASSVVAAYQETQYF.

The genes are TRBV4-1 and TRBJ1-4, with D tentatively TRBD1 (5 bases). CDR1 and CDR2 (germline): MGHRA, YSYEKL. V was pared by 4 bases and J by 3 bases, with 12 bases between. This CDR3 contains 15 residues. This CDR3 reads CASSLLTDPNEKLFF. The CDR3, as DNA: TGCGCCAGCAGCCTGCTGACAGACCCTAATGAAAAACTGTTTTTT.

This clonotype was recorded only once. The chain couples TRBV7-9 to TRBJ1-4, with a possible D match to TRBD1 (5 bases). CDR3 length: 17 residues. Trimming took 1 base from V and 3 from J, leaving 15 bases between them. The germline CDR1 and CDR2 sequences are SEHNR and FQNEAQ (reference sequence). In DNA form, the CDR3 reads TGTGCCAGCAGCTTAGAGGCGGGGCCTGCGGCTAATGAAAAACTGTTTTTT. Its translation is CASSLEAGPAANEKLFF.

The V gene is TRBV4-1, the J gene TRBJ2-3; tentative D call: TRBD1 (6 bases). This CDR3 comprises 13 residues. Trimming stripped 6 bases from V and 5 bases from J, with 12 bases between. Germline CDR1 and CDR2: MGHRA and YSYEKL. CDR3 sequence: CASSETGIDTQYF. CDR3 nucleotide sequence: TGCGCCAGCAGTGAAACAGGGATAGATACGCAGTATTTT.

This clonotype appeared once. The V and J genes are TRBV5-6 and TRBJ1-2; no definite D call. CDR3 length equals 13 residues. Germline V gene data show CDR1 as SGHDT and CDR2 as YYEEEE. V lost 0 bases and J 4 bases, leaving 7 bases between the germline ends. CDR3 residues: CASSLGRLYGYTF. CDR3 DNA sequence: TGTGCCAGCAGCTTGGGCCGACTCTATGGCTACACCTTC.

The V gene is TRBV9, the J gene TRBJ2-5; 7 bases match TRBD1. With V trimmed by 0 bases and J by 0 bases, 17 bases remained unmatched. The CDR3 sequence is 20 residues long. The germline V gene has CDR1 SGDLS and CDR2 YYNGEE. The CDR3 loop is CASSVGVVGTADPYQETQYF. For the CDR3, the DNA is TGTGCCAGCAGCGTAGGAGTTGTTGGGACAGCCGACCCGTACCAAGAGACCCAGTACTTC.

This clonotype was recorded only once. This could be a read error, since a much larger clone is one nucleotide away. CDR3 in amino acids: CANSFVQGATNEKLFF. The CDR3 DNA reads TGTGCCAACAGCTTCGTTCAGGGGGCGACTAATGAAAAACTGTTTTTT. V and J are TRBV5-6 and TRBJ1-4; 8 bases fit TRBD1. The germline CDR1 and CDR2 sequences are SGHDT and YYEEEE. The CDR3 totals 16 residues.

V gene TRBV28 combines with J gene TRBJ2-4; 9 nucleotides line up with TRBD1. This CDR3 comprises 16 residues. Trimming took 5 bases from V and 0 from J; bases not matched to a gene: 5. Germline CDR1 and CDR2: MDHEN and SYDVKM. The CDR3 DNA is TGTGCCAGCAGTGCACAGGGGGCATTAGCCAAAAACATTCAGTACTTC. Amino acid sequence: CASSAQGALAKNIQYF.

This clonotype has a handful of counts. This chain uses TRBV7-6 with TRBJ2-1; the match to TRBD2 covers 12 bases. CDR3 length equals 15 residues. Germline-derived CDR1 and CDR2 are SGHVS and FNYEAQ. The junction had 7 bases not matched to a gene; V was cut back by 4 bases and J by 9 bases. The CDR3 here is CASSSLAGGRGEQFF. The CDR3 nucleotides are TGTGCCAGCAGCTCCCTAGCGGGGGGGCGGGGTGAGCAGTTCTTC.

The chain carries TRBV10-3 and TRBJ1-1, with D unclear. Trimming removed 6 bases from V and 4 bases from J, with 9 bases in between. CDR1 is ENHRY, CDR2 SYGVKD, per germline. This CDR3 region has 12 residues. CDR3 nucleotide sequence: TGTGCCATCAGCCTTGAAGGCACTGAAGCTTTCTTT. This encodes CAISLEGTEAFF.

This clonotype was found a few times. The genes are TRBV6-5 and TRBJ2-1; D unresolved. The ends were cut back, 8 bases at V and 3 bases at J, with 5 bases in the middle. The germline V gene has CDR1 MNHEY and CDR2 SVGAGI. The CDR3 totals 11 residues. In DNA form, the CDR3 reads TGTGCCAGCGCCCACTACAATGAGCAGTTCTTC. Translating it yields CASAHYNEQFF.

The chain has TRBV7-2 and TRBJ1-6; D is perhaps TRBD1 (5 bases). The CDR3 has 16 residues. Germline V gene lookup returns CDR1 SGHTA and CDR2 FQGNSA. The V end lost 8 bases, the J end lost 7 bases, and 21 bases lay between the germline ends. As DNA, the CDR3 is TGTGCCAGCCATAGTAGGCAGGGACCAGGCAATTCACCCCTCCACTTT. Translation: CASHSRQGPGNSPLHF.